What follows describes a single T cell receptor beta chain. Its specificity is unknown. V was clipped by 5 bases and J by 6 bases, with 16 bases between them. Germline V gives CDR1 MNHEY, CDR2 SMNVEV (reference sequence). The CDR3 runs to 14 residues. The sample is drawn from a study of cytomegalovirus exposure and HLA in healthy donors. General observations from the study: Researchers reported in a later analysis that a missense DCLRE1C variant was tied to TCR beta V- and J-gene trimming.

Primers: 60 Vbeta forward and 13 Jbeta reverse. In the source study's methods: Approximately 11 million shared chains were among about 80 million unique TCR beta chains counted in a later analysis. Generated by immunoSEQ multiplex PCR, the TCRdb table keeps only in-frame clones and is missing some. V and J calls and clone size are given by that table; D and trimming were obtained from the DNA. The table has some 150,000 clones, about 70% seen once. The specimen sequenced was PBMCs. The clonotype was recovered from a man in his sixties in good health and CMV-seronegative. The chain combines TRBV27 with TRBJ1-1, with a tentative D call TRBD1 (5 bases). The CDR3 DNA sequence: TGTGCCAGCAGTGTTGGAGGGGCATGGTCTGAAGCTTTCTTT. This codes for CASSVGGAWSEAFF.